The clone carrying this T cell receptor (beta chain) was recorded at least ten times. Its cognate antigen is unknown. Time point defined: persistent/refractory GD, antithyroid drugs over 5 years with positive TRAb. From PBMCs, RNA was extracted and then used to make the TCR library. From germline, CDR1 is SGHTA and CDR2 FQGNSA. The CDR3 is made up of 16 amino acids. Trimming left V 2 bases short and J 5 bases short, with 18 bases between. This sample stems from a study of regulatory T cells in long-lasting Graves disease. Findings and caveats of the study: With a small sample size, accuracy may have been reduced.

TCR beta libraries were built with iRepertoire HTBI primers and Arm-PCR of CDR3 regions. TCRdb reprocessed the multiplex PCR reads via MiXCR and lists one record per CDR3 protein. The repertoire includes about 460,000 distinct CDR3 sequences, approximately 23% of them detected once, and over 10% sits in the top ten. The specimen was peripheral blood mononuclear cells (PBMCs), collected when the disease was refractory, from a patient treated with antithyroid drugs. V is TRBV7-2 and J is TRBJ1-2; D remains ambiguous. This receptor was identified in a female donor with Graves disease. CDR3 coding DNA: TGTGCCAGCAGCTTATCCGTTCAGCCTACTGGGTATGGCTACACCTTC. It specifies CASSLSVQPTGYGYTF.